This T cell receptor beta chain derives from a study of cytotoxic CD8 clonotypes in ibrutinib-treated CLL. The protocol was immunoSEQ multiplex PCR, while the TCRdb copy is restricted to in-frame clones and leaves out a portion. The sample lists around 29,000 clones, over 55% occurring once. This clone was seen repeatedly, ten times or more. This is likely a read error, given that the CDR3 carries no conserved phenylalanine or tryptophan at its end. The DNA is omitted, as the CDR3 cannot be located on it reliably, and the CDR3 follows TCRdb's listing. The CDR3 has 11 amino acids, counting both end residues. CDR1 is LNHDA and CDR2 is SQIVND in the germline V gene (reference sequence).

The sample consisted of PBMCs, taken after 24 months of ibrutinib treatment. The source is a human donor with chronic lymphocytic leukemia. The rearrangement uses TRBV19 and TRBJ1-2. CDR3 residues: CASSYGAELYL.